Described below is a single TCR beta chain sequence and its context. The sample comes from a study of shared clonotypes between healthy human individuals. Germline CDR1 and CDR2: SGHDT and YYEEEE. Trimming left V 4 bases short and J 1 base short, with 14 bases between. The length of the CDR3 is 15 residues. TCRdb's copy holds only in-frame clones and misses some; the assay was immunoSEQ multiplex PCR. The sample lists millions of clones; around 95% were seen once. V gene TRBV5-6 combines with J gene TRBJ1-1; possibly TRBD1 for D (6 bases). This receptor was taken from a man aged 18-30 years in good health. The sample taken for sequencing was naive CD4+ T cells sorted from blood. As to subset: CD45RA+ positively selected. DNA for the CDR3: TGTGCCAGCAGCGTTCTAGACAGGCGGAACACTGAAGCTTTCTTT. Encoded protein: CASSVLDRRNTEAFF.